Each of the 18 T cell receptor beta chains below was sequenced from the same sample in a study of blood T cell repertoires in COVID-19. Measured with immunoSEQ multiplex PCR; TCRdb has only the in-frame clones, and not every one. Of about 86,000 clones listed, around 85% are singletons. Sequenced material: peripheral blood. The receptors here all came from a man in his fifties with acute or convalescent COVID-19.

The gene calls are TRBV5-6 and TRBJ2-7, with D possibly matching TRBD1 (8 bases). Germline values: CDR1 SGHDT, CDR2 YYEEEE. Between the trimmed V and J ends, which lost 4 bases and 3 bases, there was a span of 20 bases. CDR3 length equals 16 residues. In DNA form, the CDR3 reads TGTGCCAGCAGCCACGGGGGGACAGGTGGAATCTACGAGCAGTACTTC. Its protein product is CASSHGGTGGIYEQYF. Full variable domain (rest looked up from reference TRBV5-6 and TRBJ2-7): DAGVTQSPTHLIKTRGQQVTLRCSPKSGHDTVSWYQQALGQGPQFIFQYYEEEERQRGNFPDRFSGHQFPNYSSELNVNALLLGDSALYLCASSHGGTGGIYEQYFGPGTRLTVT.

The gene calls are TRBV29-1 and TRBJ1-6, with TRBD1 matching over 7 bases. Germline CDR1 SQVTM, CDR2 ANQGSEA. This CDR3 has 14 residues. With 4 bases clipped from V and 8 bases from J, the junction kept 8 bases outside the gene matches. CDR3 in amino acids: CSVGGDSLDSPLHF. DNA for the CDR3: TGCAGCGTTGGGGGGGACAGTTTGGATTCACCCCTCCACTTT.

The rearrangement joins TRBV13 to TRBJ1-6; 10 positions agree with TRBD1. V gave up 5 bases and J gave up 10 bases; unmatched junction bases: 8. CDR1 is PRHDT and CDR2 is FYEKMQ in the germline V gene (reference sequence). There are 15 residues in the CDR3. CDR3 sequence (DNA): TGTGCCAGCAGCGCATCCGGGACAGGGGAATCACCCCTCCACTTT. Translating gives CASSASGTGESPLHF.

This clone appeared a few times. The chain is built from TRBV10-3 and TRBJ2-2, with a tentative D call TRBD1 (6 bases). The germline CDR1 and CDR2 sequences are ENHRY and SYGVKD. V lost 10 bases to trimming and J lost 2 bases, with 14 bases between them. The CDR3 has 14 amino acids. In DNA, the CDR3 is TGTGCCAGTACCGGGACAACCAACACCGGGGAGCTGTTTTTT. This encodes CASTGTTNTGELFF.

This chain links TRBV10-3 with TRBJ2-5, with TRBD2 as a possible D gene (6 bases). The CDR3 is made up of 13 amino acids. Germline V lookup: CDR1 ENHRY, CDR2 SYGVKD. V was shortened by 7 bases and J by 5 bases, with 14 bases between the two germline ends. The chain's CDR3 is CAINPSEGETQYF. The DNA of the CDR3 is TGTGCCATCAATCCCTCGGAGGGGGAGACCCAGTACTTC.

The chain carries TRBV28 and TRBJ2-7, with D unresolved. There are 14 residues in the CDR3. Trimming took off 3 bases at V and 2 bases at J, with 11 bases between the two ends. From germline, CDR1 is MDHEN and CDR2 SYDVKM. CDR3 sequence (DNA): TGTGCCAGCAGTTTGGTACTGCCACCCTACGAGCAGTACTTC. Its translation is CASSLVLPPYEQYF.

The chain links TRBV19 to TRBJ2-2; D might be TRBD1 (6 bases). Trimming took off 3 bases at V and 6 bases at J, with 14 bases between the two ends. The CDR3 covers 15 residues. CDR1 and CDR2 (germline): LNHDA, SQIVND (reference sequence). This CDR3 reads CASSIAGDGAGELFF. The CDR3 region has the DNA TGTGCCAGTAGTATTGCAGGGGATGGGGCCGGGGAGCTGTTTTTT.

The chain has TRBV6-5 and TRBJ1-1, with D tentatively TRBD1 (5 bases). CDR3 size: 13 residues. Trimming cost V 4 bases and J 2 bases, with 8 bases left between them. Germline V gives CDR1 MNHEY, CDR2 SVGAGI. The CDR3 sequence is CASSFGGNTEAFF. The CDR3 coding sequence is TGTGCCAGCAGTTTCGGGGGTAACACTGAAGCTTTCTTT.

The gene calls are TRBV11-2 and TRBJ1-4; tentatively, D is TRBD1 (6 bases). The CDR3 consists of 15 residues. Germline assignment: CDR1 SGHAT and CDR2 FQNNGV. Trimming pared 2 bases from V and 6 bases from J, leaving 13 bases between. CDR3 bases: TGTGCCAGCAGCTTAACGTACAGGGCCGATGAAAAACTGTTTTTT. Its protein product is CASSLTYRADEKLFF. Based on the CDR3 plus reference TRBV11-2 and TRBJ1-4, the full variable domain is EAGVAQSPRYKIIEKRQSVAFWCNPISGHATLYWYQQILGQGPKLLIQFQNNGVVDDSQLPKDRFSAERLKGVDSTLKIQPAKLEDSAVYLCASSLTYRADEKLFFGSGTQLSVL.

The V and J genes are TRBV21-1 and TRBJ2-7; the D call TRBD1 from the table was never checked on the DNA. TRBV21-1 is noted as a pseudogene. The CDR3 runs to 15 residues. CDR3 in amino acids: CASSTGDRGRYEQYF. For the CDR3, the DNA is TGTGCCAGCAGCACAGGGGACAGGGGGCGCTACGAGCAGTACTTC.

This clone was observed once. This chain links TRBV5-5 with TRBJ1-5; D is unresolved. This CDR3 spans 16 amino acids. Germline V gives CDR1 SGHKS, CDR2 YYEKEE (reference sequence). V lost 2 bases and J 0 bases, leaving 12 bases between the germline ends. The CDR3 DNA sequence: TGTGCCAGCAGCTTAACCCCATCAGGTAGCAATCAGCCCCAGCATTTT. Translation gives CASSLTPSGSNQPQHF.

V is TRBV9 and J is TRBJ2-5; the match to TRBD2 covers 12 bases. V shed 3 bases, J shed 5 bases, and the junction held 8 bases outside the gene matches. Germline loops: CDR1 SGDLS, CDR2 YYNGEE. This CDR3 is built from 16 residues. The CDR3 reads CASSDRTSGTGETQYF. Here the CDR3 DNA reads TGTGCCAGCAGCGACCGGACTAGCGGGACGGGGGAGACCCAGTACTTC.

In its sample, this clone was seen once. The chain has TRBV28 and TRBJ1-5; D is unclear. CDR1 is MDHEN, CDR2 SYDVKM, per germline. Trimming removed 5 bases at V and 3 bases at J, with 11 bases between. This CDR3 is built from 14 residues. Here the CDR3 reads CASSPGIPNQPQHF. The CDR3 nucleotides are TGTGCCAGCAGTCCCGGGATCCCCAATCAGCCCCAGCATTTT.

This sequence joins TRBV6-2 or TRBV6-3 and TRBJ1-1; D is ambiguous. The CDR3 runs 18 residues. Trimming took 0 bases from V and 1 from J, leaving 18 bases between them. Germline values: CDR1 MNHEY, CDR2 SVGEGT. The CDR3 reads CASSYSPFVLTGNTEAFF. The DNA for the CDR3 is TGTGCCAGCAGTTACTCCCCCTTTGTACTTACGGGGAACACTGAAGCTTTCTTT.

The CDR3 sequence: CASSQGGVTRDNEQFF. The CDR3, as DNA: TGTGCCAGCAGCCAGGGGGGAGTGACAAGGGACAATGAGCAGTTCTTC. The chain has TRBV5-4 and TRBJ2-1, with D maybe TRBD1 (7 bases). CDR1 is SGHNT and CDR2 is YYREEE in the germline V gene (reference sequence). The length of the CDR3 is 16 residues. The V end lost 4 bases, the J end lost 5 bases, and 19 bases lay between the germline ends.

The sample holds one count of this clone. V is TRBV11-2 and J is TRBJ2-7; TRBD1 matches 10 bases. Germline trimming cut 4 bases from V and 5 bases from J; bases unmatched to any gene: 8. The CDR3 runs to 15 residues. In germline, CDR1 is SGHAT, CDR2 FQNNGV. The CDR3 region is CASSSPGQGLNEQYF. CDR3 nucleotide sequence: TGTGCCAGCAGCTCCCCGGGACAGGGGTTGAACGAGCAGTACTTC. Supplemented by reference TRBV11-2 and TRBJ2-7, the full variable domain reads EAGVAQSPRYKIIEKRQSVAFWCNPISGHATLYWYQQILGQGPKLLIQFQNNGVVDDSQLPKDRFSAERLKGVDSTLKIQPAKLEDSAVYLCASSSPGQGLNEQYFGPGTRLTVT.

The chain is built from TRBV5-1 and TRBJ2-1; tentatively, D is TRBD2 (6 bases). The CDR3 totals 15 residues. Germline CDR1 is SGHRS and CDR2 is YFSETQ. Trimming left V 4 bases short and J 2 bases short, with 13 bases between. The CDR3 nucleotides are TGCGCCAGCAGCAAGAGCGCGGGAACCTACAATGAGCAGTTCTTC. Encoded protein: CASSKSAGTYNEQFF.

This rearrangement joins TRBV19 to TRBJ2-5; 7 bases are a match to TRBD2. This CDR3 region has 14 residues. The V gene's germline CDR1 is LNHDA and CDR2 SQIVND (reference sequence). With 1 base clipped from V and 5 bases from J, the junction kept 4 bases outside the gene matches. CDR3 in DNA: TGTGCCAGTAGTATAGGGGGGGGTCGGGAGACCCAGTACTTC. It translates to CASSIGGGRETQYF.